This T cell receptor (beta chain) was sequenced in a study of blood T cell repertoires in COVID-19. As for the study in general: COVID-19 samples collected from the United States, Italy and Spain covered acute and convalescent phases. The analysed material was cDNA or gDNA that came from T cells, B-cell-depleted T cells, or PBMCs.

In the source study's methods: The assay estimated nucleated cells by amplifying reference gene primers. Sequenced by immunoSEQ multiplex PCR; TCRdb stores in-frame clones only, minus some. Clonal size and the V and J genes are those of that table, whereas D and trimming came from the DNA. Here the sample spans 70,000 or so clones, roughly 90% being singletons. This receptor was identified in a man aged 45-60 years with acute or convalescent COVID-19. The sample comprised peripheral blood.

This CDR3 is CASRTRGLGTDTQYF. In DNA form, the CDR3 reads TGTGCCAGCAGAACTCGAGGACTGGGGACAGATACGCAGTATTTT. This sequence joins TRBV6-1 and TRBJ2-3; maybe TRBD2 (5 bases). Trimming took off 6 bases at V and 3 bases at J, with 16 bases between the two ends. From germline, CDR1 is MNHNS and CDR2 SASEGT. This CDR3 has 15 amino acids.